This paragraph reports one T cell receptor (beta chain). With V trimmed by 6 bases and J by 0 bases, 4 bases remained unmatched. This CDR3 comprises 16 residues. Germline lookup yields CDR1 ENHRY and CDR2 SYGVKD. This entry belongs to a study of blood T cell repertoires in COVID-19. The wider study: Nucleic acid was either cDNA or gDNA, and it came from T cells, B-cell-depleted T cells, or PBMCs.

The study drew participants aged about 18 to 95 years from some 25 US areas. The data were produced by immunoSEQ multiplex PCR, yet TCRdb's version contains in-frame clones alone and is incomplete. The data show a few hundred thousand clones, over 75% seen once. Sequenced input: PBMCs or T cells enriched from blood (not recorded which). The receptor was isolated from a woman aged 40-49 years with acute COVID-19. The chain is built from TRBV10-3 and TRBJ2-2, with TRBD1 matching over 10 bases. The CDR3: CAISPGQGSNTGELFF. The DNA for the CDR3 is TGTGCCATCAGCCCGGGACAGGGGTCGAACACCGGGGAGCTGTTTTTT.